The source of this T cell receptor beta chain is a study of OX40 agonist ivuxolimab in advanced cancers. Findings and limits, study-wide: Certain nonresponders likewise exhibited a low normalized T-cell clonal expansion. More expanded clones were found, on average, in CD8+ than in CD4+ T cells.

Libraries were prepared by immunoSEQ multiplex PCR; TCRdb keeps only in-frame clonotypes and omits some of them. The sample contains about 82,000 clones, about 86% of which appear only once. Blood sampling took place at baseline, cycle 4 day 1, and cycle 7 day 1. Concerning this clone: Its antigen is as yet unknown.

This CDR3 has 14 residues. J was trimmed by 5 bases and V by 3 bases; bases with no gene match: 4. Germline CDR1 SGHVS, CDR2 FQNEAQ. V usage is TRBV7-8 and J usage is TRBJ1-2, with 9 bases identical to TRBD1. The sample consisted of CD4+ or CD8+ T cells sorted from blood, taken in a trial of the OX40 agonist ivuxolimab. The origin of this receptor is an adult with an advanced solid tumor such as melanoma, head and neck, liver or kidney cancer. CDR3 protein: CASSFGQGTYGYTF. The CDR3 region has the DNA TGTGCCAGCAGCTTTGGACAGGGGACATATGGCTACACCTTC.